This T cell receptor beta chain was obtained from a study of T cell responses to AZD1222 COVID-19 vaccine. Looking at the study overall: Second-dose intervals near 4 or 12 weeks were combined. Study findings and constraints: In a largely white British group with more females than males, clonal diversity was possibly underestimated. In all cases, repertoires were sampled only after the peak T cell response.

Of note for this clone: Its antigen is undetermined.

Repertoires were generated with immunoSEQ multiplex PCR, while TCRdb's copy carries only in-frame clones and drops some. The sample includes about 110,000 clones, around 90% seen only once; the top ten take roughly 7.8%. CDR1 and CDR2 (germline): WNHNN, SYGVQD (reference sequence). The CDR3 spans 14 residues. The V and J ends lost 4 bases and 1 base respectively, with 10 bases between them. Sequences were derived from peripheral blood, sampled on day 0 of AZD1222 vaccination. V is TRBV10-1 and J is TRBJ1-1; D gene ambiguous. The TCR sequence derives from an adult in good health. The CDR3 DNA follows: TGCGCCAGCAGTGCGGGCAGCAGGAACACTGAAGCTTTCTTT. Amino acids: CASSAGSRNTEAFF.